This T cell receptor (beta chain) was captured by sequencing in a study of T cell repertoires in cytomegalovirus infection. As for this clonotype: Its antigen is not known.

TCRdb independently ran MiXCR on the reads; one entry per CDR3 protein. The data hold just over 450,000 distinct CDR3 sequences, with approximately 40% observed a single time. The source was cultured PBMCs, collected from culture after CMV antigen stimulation. The clonotype was recovered from a human donor in good health (CMV status not recorded). Some clones in this sample may be carry-over from other donors' samples.

This chain's CDR3 is CASSQAGTGNYGYTF. In DNA form, the CDR3 reads TGCGCCAGCAGCCAGGCCGGGACAGGGAACTATGGCTACACCTTC. The chain employs TRBV4-3 and TRBJ1-2; 9 bases are shared with TRBD1. The trim removed 3 bases at V and 2 bases at J, leaving 4 bases unmatched. CDR1 is LGHNA and CDR2 is YSLEER in the germline V gene. This CDR3 contains 15 residues.